This TCR beta chain was captured by sequencing in a study of blood T cell repertoires in COVID-19. Study context: Acute and convalescent COVID-19 specimens originated in the United States, Italy and Spain.

V was shortened by 3 bases and J by 10 bases, with 7 bases between the two germline ends. There are 12 residues in the CDR3. In the authors' methods: Scientists estimated how many nucleated cells there were by amplifying reference gene primers. Measured with immunoSEQ multiplex PCR; TCRdb has only the in-frame clones, and not every one. D and trimming come from the DNA, and the V and J calls and clone size come from that table. Of around 69,000 clones listed, about 82% are singletons. This TCR was sampled from a woman aged 60-75 years with acute or convalescent COVID-19. The sample was peripheral blood. This chain links TRBV12-3 or TRBV12-4 with TRBJ1-6, with D unclear. The CDR3 here is CASSFPQSPLHF. The CDR3 coding sequence is TGTGCCAGCAGTTTTCCTCAGTCACCCCTCCACTTT.